This T cell receptor (beta chain) derives from a study of blood T cell repertoires in COVID-19. Study overall: Acute-phase and convalescent COVID-19 samples originated in the United States, Italy and Spain.

The CDR3 runs to 11 residues. J lost 13 bases, V lost 5 bases, and 7 bases had no gene match. Germline CDR1 is MNHNY and CDR2 is SVGAGI (reference sequence). Using immunoSEQ multiplex PCR, the repertoire was profiled, and TCRdb retains in-frame clones only, with some absent. The sample records over 300,000 clones, over 75% being singletons. Cohort 3 donors were reported recovered after two negative PCRs, clearance, or symptom resolution. This clonotype was sampled from a woman aged 40 to 50 who had recovered from COVID-19. The sample was PBMCs or T cells enriched from blood (not recorded which). The chain has TRBV6-6 and TRBJ2-7, with TRBD1 identical over 8 bases. CDR3 bases: TGTGCCAGCAGTCTCGGGACAGGACTATACTTC. Its translation is CASSLGTGLYF.